This TCR beta chain stems from a study of blood T cell repertoires in COVID-19. The overall study: Both acute and convalescent COVID-19 samples were obtained from the United States, Italy and Spain.

This table comes from immunoSEQ multiplex PCR, and its TCRdb copy is limited to in-frame clones, with some not included. Here the sample spans 55,000 to 70,000 clones, roughly 90% being singletons. CDR3 length: 16 residues. The ends lost 1 base at V and 2 bases at J; junction bases unmatched: 4. CDR1 is SGHVS, CDR2 FQNEAQ, per germline. The receptor was derived from a woman in her 50s with active or convalescent COVID-19. The chain uses TRBV7-8 and TRBJ2-2, with 7 positions matching TRBD1. The sample comprised peripheral blood. The CDR3, as DNA: TGTGCCAGCAGCTTAGTGGGACAGACCAACACCGGGGAGCTGTTTTTT. This sequence encodes CASSLVGQTNTGELFF.